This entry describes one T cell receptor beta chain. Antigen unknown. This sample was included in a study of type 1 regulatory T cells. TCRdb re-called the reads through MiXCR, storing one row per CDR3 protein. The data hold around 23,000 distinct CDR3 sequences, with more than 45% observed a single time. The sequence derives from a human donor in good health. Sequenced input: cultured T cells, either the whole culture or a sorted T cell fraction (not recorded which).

In DNA, the CDR3 is TGTGCCAGCAGCCTTTGGACAGGGGGCTCCTACGAGCAGTACTTC. This encodes CASSLWTGGSYEQYF. This chain connects TRBV11-2 to TRBJ2-7, with 10 nucleotides matching TRBD1. J was trimmed by 0 bases and V by 5 bases; bases with no gene match: 4. This CDR3 has 15 amino acids. CDR1 SGHAT and CDR2 FQNNGV come from the germline V gene.